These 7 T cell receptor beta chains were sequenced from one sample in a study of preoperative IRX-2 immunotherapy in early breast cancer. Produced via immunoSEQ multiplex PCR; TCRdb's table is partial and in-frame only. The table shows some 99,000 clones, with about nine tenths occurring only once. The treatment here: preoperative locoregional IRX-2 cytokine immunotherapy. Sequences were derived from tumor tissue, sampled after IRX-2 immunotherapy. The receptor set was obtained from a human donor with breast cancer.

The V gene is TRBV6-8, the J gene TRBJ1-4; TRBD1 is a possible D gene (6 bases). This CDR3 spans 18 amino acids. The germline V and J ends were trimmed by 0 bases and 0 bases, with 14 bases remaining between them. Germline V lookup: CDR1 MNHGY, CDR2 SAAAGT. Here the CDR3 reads CASSYSMTGRATNEKLFF. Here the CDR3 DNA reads TGTGCCAGCAGTTACTCCATGACAGGCCGTGCAACTAATGAAAAACTGTTTTTT.

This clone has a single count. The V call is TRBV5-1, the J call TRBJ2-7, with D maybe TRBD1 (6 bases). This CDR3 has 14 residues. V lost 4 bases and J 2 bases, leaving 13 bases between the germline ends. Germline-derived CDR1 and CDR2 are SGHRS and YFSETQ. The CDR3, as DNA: TGCGCCAGCAGCCCGACAGGAACAACCTACGAGCAGTACTTC. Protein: CASSPTGTTYEQYF. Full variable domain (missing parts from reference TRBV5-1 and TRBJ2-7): KAGVTQTPRYLIKTRGQQVTLSCSPISGHRSVSWYQQTPGQGLQFLFEYFSETQRNKGNFPGRFSGRQFSNSRSEMNVSTLELGDSALYLCASSPTGTTYEQYFGPGTRLTVT.

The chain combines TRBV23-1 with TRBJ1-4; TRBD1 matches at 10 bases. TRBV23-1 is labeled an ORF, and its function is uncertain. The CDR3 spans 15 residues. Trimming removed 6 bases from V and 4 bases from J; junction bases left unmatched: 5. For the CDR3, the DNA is TGCGCCAGCAGCCGGGACAGGGGACTTAATGAAAAACTGTTTTTT. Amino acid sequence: CASSRDRGLNEKLFF.

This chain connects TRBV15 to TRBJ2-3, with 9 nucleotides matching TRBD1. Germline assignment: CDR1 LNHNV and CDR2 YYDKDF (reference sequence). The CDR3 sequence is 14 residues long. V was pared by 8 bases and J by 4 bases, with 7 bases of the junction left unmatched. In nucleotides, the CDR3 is TGTGCCACCTCAGACAGGGGGTTATCAGATACGCAGTATTTT. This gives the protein CATSDRGLSDTQYF.

CDR3 amino acids: CATLAGGTGELFF. The CDR3, as DNA: TGTGCCACTTTAGCGGGAGGTACCGGGGAGCTGTTTTTT. The chain combines TRBV6-8 with TRBJ2-2; TRBD2 agrees at 10 bases. CDR1 is MNHGY, CDR2 SAAAGT, per germline. The CDR3 spans 13 residues. The V and J ends lost 10 bases and 5 bases, in that order; junction bases with no gene match: 4.

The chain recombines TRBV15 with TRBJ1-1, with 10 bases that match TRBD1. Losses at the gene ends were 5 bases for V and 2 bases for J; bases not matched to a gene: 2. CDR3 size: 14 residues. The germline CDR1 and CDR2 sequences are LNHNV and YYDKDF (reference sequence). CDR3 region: CATSGDRGNTEAFF. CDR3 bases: TGTGCCACCAGCGGGGACAGGGGAAACACTGAAGCTTTCTTT.

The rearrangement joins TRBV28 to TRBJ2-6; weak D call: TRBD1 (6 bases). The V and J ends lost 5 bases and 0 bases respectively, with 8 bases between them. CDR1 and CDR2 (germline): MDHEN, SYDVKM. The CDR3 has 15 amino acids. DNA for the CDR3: TGTGCCAGCAGTACAGGGACCTCTGGGGCCAACGTCCTGACTTTC. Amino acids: CASSTGTSGANVLTF.